These 18 T cell receptor beta chains share one sample of origin, sequenced in a study of control samples from healthy donors and cancer patients. TCRdb's table, derived via immunoSEQ multiplex PCR, lists solely in-frame clones and lacks some. The table lists 130,000 to 150,000 clones, around 94% of them singletons. Sequencing input: PBMCs. The source is a man in his fifties or sixties with colorectal cancer.

The chain carries TRBV19 and TRBJ1-1, with TRBD1 identical over 8 bases. Germline assignment: CDR1 LNHDA and CDR2 SQIVND (reference sequence). The ends lost 5 bases at V and 5 bases at J; junction bases unmatched: 10. The CDR3 is made up of 15 amino acids. CDR3 residues: CASSARQGRGTEAFF. DNA of the CDR3: TGTGCCAGTAGTGCCAGACAGGGGAGAGGGACTGAAGCTTTCTTT. Full variable domain (outside the CDR3, taken from reference TRBV19 and TRBJ1-1): DGGITQSPKYLFRKEGQNVTLSCEQNLNHDAMYWYRQDPGQGLRLIYYSQIVNDFQKGDIAEGYSVSREKKESFPLTVTSAQKNPTAFYLCASSARQGRGTEAFFGQGTRLTVV.

CDR3 sequence reads: CASSPGTHLETQYF. The CDR3 DNA follows: TGCGCCAGCAGCCCCGGGACTCATTTAGAGACCCAGTACTTC. The chain uses TRBV5-1 and TRBJ2-5; the D gene is possibly TRBD2 (6 bases). V dropped 4 bases and J dropped 4 bases, with 14 bases sitting between them. The CDR3 totals 14 residues. Germline-derived CDR1 and CDR2 are SGHRS and YFSETQ. Complete variable domain (other parts from reference TRBV5-1 and TRBJ2-5): KAGVTQTPRYLIKTRGQQVTLSCSPISGHRSVSWYQQTPGQGLQFLFEYFSETQRNKGNFPGRFSGRQFSNSRSEMNVSTLELGDSALYLCASSPGTHLETQYFGPGTRLLVL.

The chain employs TRBV6-5 and TRBJ1-5; maybe TRBD1 (5 bases). Germline V lookup: CDR1 MNHEY, CDR2 SVGAGI. CDR3 size: 15 residues. Trimming shortened V by 0 bases and J by 4 bases, and 10 bases separated the two germline ends. The CDR3 DNA reads as TGTGCCAGCAGTTACTCAGGGGCAGTTAATCAGCCCCAGCATTTT. Its protein is CASSYSGAVNQPQHF.

This chain links TRBV19 with TRBJ1-2; TRBD1 might be the D (6 bases). The ends were cut back, 1 base at V and 4 bases at J, with 13 bases in the middle. The CDR3 is 15 residues long. Germline-derived CDR1 and CDR2 are LNHDA and SQIVND (reference sequence). CDR3 loop: CASSIGGPGIYGYTF. The CDR3, as DNA: TGTGCCAGTAGTATAGGGGGGCCTGGAATCTATGGCTACACCTTC.

Here the CDR3 reads CASSDRGLTEAFF. The CDR3 DNA sequence: TGTGCCAGCTCTGACAGGGGGCTTACTGAAGCTTTCTTT. This chain connects TRBV7-8 to TRBJ1-1; 10 bases are shared with TRBD1. Trimming at V came to 8 bases and at J to 5 bases, leaving 5 bases not matched to a gene. Germline assignment: CDR1 SGHVS and CDR2 FQNEAQ. The CDR3 contains 13 residues.

This rearrangement joins TRBV4-1 to TRBJ1-4, with no clear D. The CDR3 is 16 amino acids. Trimming shortened V by 0 bases and J by 2 bases, and 10 bases separated the two germline ends. Per germline, CDR1 MGHRA and CDR2 YSYEKL. The CDR3 here is CASSQEEGRTNEKLFF. DNA of the CDR3: TGCGCCAGCAGCCAAGAGGAAGGGAGGACTAATGAAAAACTGTTTTTT.

The rearrangement uses TRBV4-1 and TRBJ2-2; 9 bases match TRBD1. The CDR3 is 15 residues long. The V gene end was trimmed by 3 bases and the J gene end by 2 bases; junction bases not matched to a gene: 1. Per germline, CDR1 MGHRA and CDR2 YSYEKL. CDR3 nucleotide sequence: TGCGCCAGCAGCCAGGGACAGGGAAACACCGGGGAGCTGTTTTTT. It encodes CASSQGQGNTGELFF.

The gene calls are TRBV7-2 and TRBJ2-1, with 8 bases lining up with TRBD2. V was clipped by 1 base and J by 4 bases; unmatched bases: 3. Germline lookup yields CDR1 SGHTA and CDR2 FQGNSA. The CDR3 consists of 15 residues. For the CDR3, the DNA is TGTGCCAGCAGCTTAGACTCGGGGGGGTACAATGAGCAGTTCTTC. This sequence encodes CASSLDSGGYNEQFF.

The V gene is TRBV30, the J gene TRBJ1-6; 7 bases align to TRBD1. The CDR3 runs 15 residues. With V trimmed by 1 base and J by 10 bases, 10 bases remained unmatched. The germline V gene encodes CDR1 GTSNPN and CDR2 SVGIG (reference sequence). DNA of the CDR3: TGTGCCTGGAGTGATCGGGGCAGGGGGTTATCACCCCTCCACTTT. Its protein product is CAWSDRGRGLSPLHF.

CDR3 amino acids: CASSQMGQTYEQYF. CDR3 nucleotide sequence: TGCGCCAGCAGCCAAATGGGACAGACCTACGAGCAGTACTTC. The chain has TRBV4-1 and TRBJ2-7, with 7 nucleotides matching TRBD1. J lost 2 bases, V lost 2 bases, and 3 bases had no gene match. In germline, CDR1 is MGHRA, CDR2 YSYEKL. The CDR3 sequence is 14 residues long.

This chain links TRBV7-9 with TRBJ1-4, with D possibly being TRBD1 (5 bases). Trimming shortened V by 5 bases and J by 4 bases, and 14 bases separated the two germline ends. There are 15 residues in the CDR3. The germline V gene encodes CDR1 SEHNR and CDR2 FQNEAQ (reference sequence). In nucleotides, the CDR3 is TGTGCCAGCAGCCTCCCGGGGGAACTTAATGAAAAACTGTTTTTT. It is translated as CASSLPGELNEKLFF.

V and J are TRBV11-3 and TRBJ2-5; 11 positions agree with TRBD1. V shed 5 bases and J 5 bases; nucleotides not matched to a gene: 7. This CDR3 region has 15 residues. Germline lookup yields CDR1 SGHNT and CDR2 YENEEA. The CDR3 reads CASSARTGGGETQYF. CDR3 nucleotide sequence: TGTGCCAGCAGCGCCCGGACAGGGGGCGGGGAGACCCAGTACTTC.

V gene TRBV5-6 combines with J gene TRBJ1-4; D may be TRBD1 (5 bases). V lost 0 bases to trimming and J lost 1 base, with 10 bases between them. Germline V gene lookup returns CDR1 SGHDT and CDR2 YYEEEE. This CDR3 region has 16 residues. The CDR3 region has the DNA TGTGCCAGCAGCTTGGTGGGGGGAGAAACTAATGAAAAACTGTTTTTT. Translated, it gives CASSLVGGETNEKLFF.

V is TRBV28 and J is TRBJ1-4; D possibly corresponds to TRBD1 (5 bases). Germline loops: CDR1 MDHEN, CDR2 SYDVKM. Trimming removed 5 bases at V and 4 bases at J, with 11 bases between. The CDR3 is 14 amino acids. CDR3 in DNA: TGTGCCAGCAGTCCTCAGGGTATTAATGAAAAACTGTTTTTT. It translates to CASSPQGINEKLFF.

The chain carries TRBV19 and TRBJ2-7, with 7 bases matching TRBD1. Germline V gives CDR1 LNHDA, CDR2 SQIVND (reference sequence). CDR3 length: 16 amino acids. V lost 9 bases, J lost 0 bases, and 14 bases stayed unmatched. This chain's CDR3 is CASEAGRDSVSYEQYF. The CDR3 DNA sequence: TGTGCCAGCGAAGCAGGCCGGGACAGCGTCTCCTACGAGCAGTACTTC.

CDR3 nucleotide sequence: TGTGCCAGCAGCCCACCGGGGGGGTCTGGAAACACCATATATTTT. Its translation is CASSPPGGSGNTIYF. The chain employs TRBV5-6 and TRBJ1-3; perhaps TRBD1 as D (5 bases). V was cut by 4 bases and J by 1 base, with 12 bases left in between. Germline V gene sequence: CDR1 SGHDT, CDR2 YYEEEE. This CDR3 has 15 residues.

The chain has TRBV5-1 and TRBJ1-1, with D perhaps TRBD1 (5 bases). Looked up from germline, CDR1 is SGHRS and CDR2 is YFSETQ. V lost 3 bases and J lost 1, with 10 bases in between. The CDR3 runs to 14 residues. CDR3 loop: CASSSGPTNTEAFF. Written as DNA, the CDR3 is TGCGCCAGCAGCTCGGGACCGACGAACACTGAAGCTTTCTTT.

The chain links TRBV5-1 to TRBJ2-3, with D possibly TRBD2 on 7 matching bases. Per the germline V gene, CDR1 is SGHRS and CDR2 is YFSETQ. This CDR3 comprises 16 residues. The V end was cut by 4 bases, the J end by 5 bases, with 20 bases between. The CDR3 DNA reads TGCGCCAGCAGCACCTCCCCTGGCGGGGGCCAAGATACGCAGTATTTT. It translates to CASSTSPGGGQDTQYF.